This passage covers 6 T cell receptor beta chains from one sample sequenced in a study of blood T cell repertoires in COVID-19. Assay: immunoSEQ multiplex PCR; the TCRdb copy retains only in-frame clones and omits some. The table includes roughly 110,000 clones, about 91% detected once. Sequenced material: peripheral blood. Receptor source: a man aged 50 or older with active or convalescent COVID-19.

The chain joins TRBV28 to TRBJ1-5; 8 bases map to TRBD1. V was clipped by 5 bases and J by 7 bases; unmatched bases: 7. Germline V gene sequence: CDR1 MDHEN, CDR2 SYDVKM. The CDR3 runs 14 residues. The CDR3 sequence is CASSLQGARQPQHF. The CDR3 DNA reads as TGTGCCAGCAGTCTGCAGGGGGCGAGGCAGCCCCAGCATTTT.

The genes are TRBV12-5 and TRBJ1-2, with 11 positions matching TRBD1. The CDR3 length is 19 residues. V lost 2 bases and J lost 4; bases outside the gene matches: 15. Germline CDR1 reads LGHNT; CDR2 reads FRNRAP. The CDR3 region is CASGLPPAGQGAAIYGYTF. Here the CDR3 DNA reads TGTGCTAGTGGTTTGCCCCCGGCCGGACAGGGGGCAGCGATCTATGGCTACACCTTC. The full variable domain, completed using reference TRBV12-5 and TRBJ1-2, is DARVTQTPRHKVTEMGQEVTMRCQPILGHNTVFWYRQTMMQGLELLAYFRNRAPLDDSGMPKDRFSAEMPDATLATLKIQPSEPRDSAVYFCASGLPPAGQGAAIYGYTFGSGTRLTVV.

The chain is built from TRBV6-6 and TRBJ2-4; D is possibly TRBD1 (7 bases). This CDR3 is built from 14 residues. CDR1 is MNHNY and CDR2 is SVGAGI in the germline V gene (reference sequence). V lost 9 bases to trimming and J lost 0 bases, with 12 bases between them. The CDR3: CASRRGLAKNIQYF. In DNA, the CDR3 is TGTGCCAGTCGGAGGGGGCTAGCCAAAAACATTCAGTACTTC.

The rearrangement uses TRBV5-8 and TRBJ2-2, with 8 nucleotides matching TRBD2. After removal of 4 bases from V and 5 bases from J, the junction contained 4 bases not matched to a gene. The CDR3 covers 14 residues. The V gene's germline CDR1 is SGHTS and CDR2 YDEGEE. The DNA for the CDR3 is TGTGCCAGCAGCAGCGGGAGAAGGACCGGGGAGCTGTTTTTT. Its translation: CASSSGRRTGELFF.

DNA for the CDR3: TGCGCCAGCAGCTTGGCGACTAGCGGGCCCTACGAGCAGTACTTC. Its protein is CASSLATSGPYEQYF. The chain is built from TRBV5-1 and TRBJ2-7; 10 nucleotides agree with TRBD2. Germline-derived CDR1 and CDR2 are SGHRS and YFSETQ. CDR3 length: 15 residues. J gave up 2 bases and V 0 bases, and 2 bases lay outside the gene matches.

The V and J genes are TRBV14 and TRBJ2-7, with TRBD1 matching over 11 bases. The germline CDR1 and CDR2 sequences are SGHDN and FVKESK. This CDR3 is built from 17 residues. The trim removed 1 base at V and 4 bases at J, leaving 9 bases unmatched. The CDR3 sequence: CASSQAPGQGALYEQYF. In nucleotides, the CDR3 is TGTGCCAGCAGCCAAGCCCCCGGACAGGGGGCGCTGTACGAGCAGTACTTC.